The 25 T cell receptor beta chains given below trace back to one sample, sequenced in a study of CD8 T cells in ankylosing spondylitis listed by TCRdb under 2017. Here is what the overall study found, with its caveats: Blood from ankylosing spondylitis patients appeared to be characterized by a TCR beta motif made up of seven or eight highly homologous amino acid variants.

The library was made by 5' RACE. Data came from an Illumina HiSeq 2500. Using fastp at Q25 and MiXCR, TCRdb reprocessed the public reads and kept productive beta chains. Merged by CDR3 protein, the rows form single entries marked with the most common genes and DNA. This sample holds about 800,000 distinct CDR3 sequences; over 9.5% were observed only once. The ten largest clonotypes hold roughly 0.51% of the sample. These TCRs are of unknown antigen specificity. The material sequenced was blood, either unsorted or a sorted T cell fraction (not recorded which). The receptors come from a male donor with ankylosing spondylitis.

The V call is TRBV7-2, the J call TRBJ2-5, with 10 bases identical to TRBD1. V shed 4 bases, J shed 3 bases, and the junction held 8 bases outside the gene matches. The germline CDR1 and CDR2 sequences are SGHTA and FQGNSA. The CDR3 has 16 amino acids. CDR3 protein: CASSSSTGTGEETQYF. CDR3 DNA sequence: TGTGCCAGCAGCTCCAGTACCGGGACAGGGGAAGAGACCCAGTACTTC.

Only a few counts were recorded for this clonotype. The J gene is TRBJ2-5, the V gene TRBV7-2, with D hard to call. Germline V gene lookup returns CDR1 SGHTA and CDR2 FQGNSA. V gave up 1 base and J gave up 7 bases, with 16 bases separating them. This CDR3 comprises 15 residues. The CDR3 here is CASSLDLSLIGTQYF. The CDR3, as DNA: TGTGCCAGCAGCTTAGATTTATCCCTTATCGGGACCCAGTACTTC.

This clonotype was counted between two and nine times. Written as DNA, the CDR3 is TGTGCCCACGGAGAGGCTAACTATGGCTACACCTTC. Amino acids: CAHGEANYGYTF. The V and J genes are TRBV6-2 or TRBV6-3 and TRBJ1-2; D gene unclear. This CDR3 is 12 amino acids long. CDR1 and CDR2 from the germline V gene are MNHEY and SVGEGT. Between the trimmed V and J ends, which lost 11 bases and 0 bases, there was a span of 10 bases.

This clonotype came up many times. This chain uses TRBV6-5 with TRBJ1-5; no clear D gene. This CDR3 comprises 15 residues. Germline V gene sequence: CDR1 MNHEY, CDR2 SVGAGI. V lost 0 bases to trimming and J lost 5 bases, with 11 bases between them. CDR3 loop: CASSYSSTTDQPQHF. Written as DNA, the CDR3 is TGTGCCAGCAGTTACTCGAGTACAACGGATCAGCCCCAGCATTTT.

There are a few counts of this clonotype. The genes are TRBV7-2 and TRBJ2-1; TRBD2 is a possible D gene (5 bases). This CDR3 has 17 amino acids. From germline, CDR1 is SGHTA and CDR2 FQGNSA. The V end was cut by 0 bases, the J end by 0 bases, with 12 bases between. DNA for the CDR3: TGTGCCAGCAGCTTAGCCCCGACGGGAAGCTCCTACAATGAGCAGTTCTTC. This sequence encodes CASSLAPTGSSYNEQFF.

Only a few counts were recorded for this clonotype. The chain recombines TRBV6-2 or TRBV6-3 with TRBJ1-1; unclear D gene. The CDR3 runs to 14 residues. Germline values: CDR1 MNHEY, CDR2 SVGEGT. V was cut by 4 bases and J by 1 base, with 10 bases left in between. CDR3 bases: TGTGCCAGCAGTTTGACAAGGCAGAACACTGAAGCTTTCTTT. It encodes CASSLTRQNTEAFF.

This clonotype was counted many times. CDR3 sequence: CASSDCRDPRGYEQYF. The CDR3 DNA reads as TGTGCCAGCAGTGATTGCCGGGACCCTCGTGGGTACGAGCAGTACTTC. The V gene is TRBV25-1, the J gene TRBJ2-7; D could derive from TRBD1 or TRBD2 (5 bases each). Per the germline V gene, CDR1 is MGHDK and CDR2 is SYGVNS. Trimming took off 3 bases at V and 4 bases at J, with 19 bases between the two ends. CDR3 length: 16 amino acids.

The chain employs TRBV7-2 and TRBJ2-3; TRBD2 matches 16 bases. V lost 5 bases to trimming and J lost 10 bases; unmatched junction nucleotides: 6. The germline V gene encodes CDR1 SGHTA and CDR2 FQGNSA. This CDR3 is 15 amino acids long. The CDR3 DNA sequence: TGTGCCAGCAGCCCGGGACTAGCGGGAGGGTTATCGCAGTATTTT. Protein sequence: CASSPGLAGGLSQYF.

V is TRBV28 and J is TRBJ2-5; 7 nucleotides line up with TRBD2. The V segment lost 7 bases and the J segment 5 bases; nucleotides outside the gene matches: 7. The CDR3 contains 13 residues. In germline, CDR1 is MDHEN, CDR2 SYDVKM. CDR3 loop: CASTEWGGETQYF. DNA of the CDR3: TGTGCCAGCACAGAGTGGGGAGGGGAGACCCAGTACTTC. The variable domain in full, with the rest retrieved from reference TRBV28 and TRBJ2-5, is DVKVTQSSRYLVKRTGEKVFLECVQDMDHENMFWYRQDPGLGLRLIYFSYDVKMKEKGDIPEGYSVSREKKERFSLILESASTNQTSMYLCASTEWGGETQYFGPGTRLLVL.

This clonotype appeared a few times. V gene TRBV24-1 combines with J gene TRBJ1-3; D is possibly TRBD1 (5 bases). With 2 bases removed from V and 5 bases from J, the gap between germline ends came to 15 bases. This CDR3 is 16 amino acids long. Germline CDR1 KGHDR, CDR2 SFDVKD. The CDR3 DNA sequence: TGTGCCACCAGTGATTCGGGGCCCGGGACGCGAAACACCATATATTTT. This gives the protein CATSDSGPGTRNTIYF.

The CDR3 nucleotides read TGTGCCAGCGCAACTGACAGCACCTACAATGAGCAGTTCTTC. Protein product: CASATDSTYNEQFF. This chain joins TRBV7-3 and TRBJ2-1; D perhaps matches TRBD1 (5 bases). The CDR3 extends over 14 amino acids. Trimming removed 8 bases from V and 2 bases from J, with 13 bases in between. Germline assignment: CDR1 SGHTA and CDR2 FQGTGA.

The genes are TRBV27 and TRBJ1-2; 8 bases map to TRBD1. Germline-derived CDR1 and CDR2 are MNHEY and SMNVEV (reference sequence). CDR3 size: 15 residues. V shed 5 bases and J 7 bases; nucleotides not matched to a gene: 12. The CDR3 spells CASSHTGTGQSGYTF. The CDR3 coding sequence is TGTGCCAGCAGTCACACCGGGACAGGTCAAAGTGGCTACACCTTC.

In this sample, this clonotype turned up a few times. This chain connects TRBV29-1 to TRBJ2-7; D uncertain. Germline CDR1 SQVTM, CDR2 ANQGSEA. Trimming left V 4 bases short and J 3 bases short, with 13 bases between. The CDR3 has 13 residues. CDR3 DNA: TGCAGCGTTGCAAGATCCGAGCTCTACGAGCAGTACTTC. Translation gives CSVARSELYEQYF.

This clonotype was recorded a few times. The chain combines TRBV6-2 or TRBV6-3 with TRBJ2-1; 7 bases fit TRBD1. The CDR3 totals 14 residues. Germline V gene data show CDR1 as MNHEY and CDR2 as SVGEGT. V was pared by 5 bases and J by 4 bases, with 5 bases of the junction left unmatched. The CDR3 is CASSRRTGYNEQFF. The CDR3 DNA is TGTGCCAGCAGTCGCCGGACAGGTTACAATGAGCAGTTCTTC.

The chain links TRBV7-2 to TRBJ1-6; D is ambiguous. Trimming took 1 base from V and 9 from J, leaving 7 bases between them. The CDR3 has 13 residues. CDR1 is SGHTA and CDR2 is FQGNSA in the germline V gene. The CDR3 DNA reads as TGTGCCAGCAGCTTAGTGGGCCTTTCACCCCTCCACTTT. Translating gives CASSLVGLSPLHF.

This clonotype has more than one count but fewer than ten. The J gene is TRBJ2-7, the V gene TRBV10-3, with a possible D match to TRBD1 (6 bases). The V gene's germline CDR1 is ENHRY and CDR2 SYGVKD. The CDR3 has 14 residues. V lost 4 bases and J lost 2, with 12 bases in between. As DNA, the CDR3 is TGTGCCATCAGTGGTCGGGACAACACCTACGAGCAGTACTTC. Its protein product is CAISGRDNTYEQYF.

This clonotype was seen more than once but under ten times. V and J are TRBV30 and TRBJ1-2; D is perhaps TRBD1 (6 bases). This CDR3 has 15 amino acids. V was trimmed by 1 base and J by 8 bases, leaving 20 bases between them. Germline assignment: CDR1 GTSNPN and CDR2 SVGIG (reference sequence). CDR3: CAWSAPDLQGRGYTF. DNA for the CDR3: TGTGCCTGGAGTGCTCCGGATCTACAGGGACGCGGCTACACCTTC.

The chain is built from TRBV5-1 and TRBJ2-7, with TRBD1 matching 7 bases. This CDR3 spans 15 amino acids. Per germline, CDR1 SGHRS and CDR2 YFSETQ. V shed 0 bases, J shed 3 bases, and the junction held 6 bases outside the gene matches. DNA of the CDR3: TGCGCCAGCAGCTTGGTGGTAGGGGGCGGCTACGAGCAGTACTTC. Translating it yields CASSLVVGGGYEQYF.

The chain carries TRBV5-1 and TRBJ2-7; TRBD2 matches 12 bases. The CDR3 sequence is 14 residues long. The V and J ends lost 3 bases and 5 bases, in that order; junction bases with no gene match: 3. Germline lookup yields CDR1 SGHRS and CDR2 YFSETQ. CDR3 in DNA: TGCGCCAGCAGCTCTAGCGGGAGGGCCAACGAGCAGTACTTC. Translated, it gives CASSSSGRANEQYF.

This clonotype was detected ten times or more. The chain carries TRBV5-1 and TRBJ2-5; D uncertain. Germline V gene data show CDR1 as SGHRS and CDR2 as YFSETQ. V lost 4 bases, J lost 2 bases, and 6 bases lay in between. This CDR3 has 12 residues. The CDR3 reads CASSATQETQYF. The CDR3 bases are TGCGCCAGCAGCGCGACACAAGAGACCCAGTACTTC.

This clonotype came up a few times. This chain connects TRBV20-1 to TRBJ2-7, with TRBD1 as a possible D gene (6 bases). CDR1 and CDR2 (germline): DFQATT, SNEGSKA (reference sequence). The CDR3 extends over 10 amino acids. The CDR3 loop reads CRVQGNEQYF. The DNA for the CDR3 is TGCAGGGTGCAGGGGAACGAGCAGTACTTC.

Only a few counts were recorded for this clonotype. This chain connects TRBV9 to TRBJ1-2; tentative D call: TRBD1 (6 bases). CDR1 is SGDLS, CDR2 YYNGEE, per germline. Trimming cost V 4 bases and J 6 bases, with 10 bases left between them. CDR3 length: 12 residues. DNA for the CDR3: TGTGCCAGCAGCTTGCGGACAGATGGCTACACCTTC. Its protein product is CASSLRTDGYTF.

The chain couples TRBV20-1 to TRBJ1-4, with 9 bases lining up with TRBD1. CDR1 and CDR2 (germline): DFQATT, SNEGSKA (reference sequence). This CDR3 has 14 amino acids. V gave up 1 base and J gave up 8 bases; unmatched junction bases: 5. The CDR3 loop is CSARGLGQGEKLFF. CDR3 nucleotides: TGCAGTGCTAGAGGTTTGGGACAGGGCGAAAAACTGTTTTTT.

The chain is built from TRBV4-2 and TRBJ2-7, with 8 bases aligning to TRBD2. Germline CDR1 reads LGHNA; CDR2 reads YNFKEQ. The CDR3 extends over 13 amino acids. V shed 1 base, J shed 9 bases, and the junction held 5 bases outside the gene matches. CDR3 nucleotide sequence: TGTGCCAGCAGCCAAGTAGCGCTAGCGGGGCAGTACTTC. It encodes CASSQVALAGQYF.

This clonotype was counted only a few times. The chain couples TRBV11-1 to TRBJ1-1; no definite D call. Germline CDR1 and CDR2: SGHAT and FQDESV (reference sequence). Trimming pared 5 bases from V and 1 base from J, leaving 23 bases between. This CDR3 spans 18 amino acids. For the CDR3, the DNA is TGTGCCAGCAGCATAACCTTAAGAACCCGCTACGGGAACACTGAAGCTTTCTTT. Translated: CASSITLRTRYGNTEAFF.